The 17 T cell receptor beta chains listed next were all sequenced from one sample in a study of cytomegalovirus exposure and HLA in healthy donors. The PCR used 60 Vbeta and 13 Jbeta primers. Some clones are missing from TCRdb's copy, which holds only in-frame ones; the method was immunoSEQ multiplex PCR. The repertoire holds more than 140,000 clones, with around 80% as singletons. The sequenced material came from PBMCs. These receptors originate from a man aged 18 to 29 in good health and CMV-seropositive.

The chain is built from TRBV10-3 and TRBJ2-1; TRBD2 matches at 8 bases. Trimming at V came to 4 bases and at J to 10 bases, leaving 3 bases not matched to a gene. Per the germline V gene, CDR1 is ENHRY and CDR2 is SYGVKD. This CDR3 contains 12 residues. CDR3 nucleotides: TGTGCCATCAGTGGTAGCGGGACCGAGCAGTTCTTC. Amino acids: CAISGSGTEQFF.

This clone was counted between two and nine times. The chain uses TRBV19 and TRBJ2-1; TRBD2 might be the D (5 bases). This CDR3 comprises 14 residues. The V end lost 1 base, the J end lost 5 bases, and 9 bases lay between the germline ends. CDR1 and CDR2 from the germline V gene are LNHDA and SQIVND (reference sequence). The chain's CDR3 is CASSIGGGNNEQFF. In DNA form, the CDR3 reads TGTGCCAGTAGTATAGGAGGAGGTAACAATGAGCAGTTCTTC.

The chain joins TRBV6-7 to TRBJ2-3; the D is unclear. TRBV6-7 is reported as an ORF; its role is uncertain. The ends were cut back, 8 bases at V and 4 bases at J, with 22 bases in the middle. This CDR3 has 16 amino acids. The CDR3 bases are TGTGCCAGCCCCCTATCCCCCCTTGTACCCGCAGATACGCAGTATTTT. This sequence encodes CASPLSPLVPADTQYF.

This chain joins TRBV6-1 and TRBJ2-7; 10 nucleotides match TRBD1. V was pared by 7 bases and J by 9 bases, with 15 bases of the junction left unmatched. The V gene's germline CDR1 is MNHNS and CDR2 SASEGT. The CDR3 runs 15 residues. CDR3 sequence reads: CASTPGGQGPSGQYF. The CDR3 nucleotides read TGTGCCAGCACCCCTGGGGGACAGGGGCCATCTGGGCAGTACTTC.

V is TRBV11-2 and J is TRBJ2-7; 9 bases map to TRBD1. The CDR3 is 14 residues long. Germline CDR1 and CDR2: SGHAT and FQNNGV. J gave up 5 bases and V 4 bases, and 6 bases lay outside the gene matches. The CDR3 coding sequence is TGTGCCAGCAGCTCCGGGACAGGGTCAAACGAGCAGTACTTC. It codes for CASSSGTGSNEQYF.

The chain joins TRBV6-6 to TRBJ2-1, with TRBD1 identical over 7 bases. The V gene's germline CDR1 is MNHNY and CDR2 SVGAGI (reference sequence). J was trimmed by 2 bases and V by 6 bases; bases with no gene match: 7. This CDR3 contains 15 residues. The DNA of the CDR3 is TGTGCCAGCAGAGACAGGGAAACCACCTACAATGAGCAGTTCTTC. It translates to CASRDRETTYNEQFF.

The chain carries TRBV2 and TRBJ2-7; tentatively, D is TRBD2 (6 bases). CDR3 length: 13 residues. The germline V gene has CDR1 SNHLY and CDR2 FYNNEI. Trimming pared 2 bases from V and 5 bases from J, leaving 10 bases between. In DNA form, the CDR3 reads TGTGCCAGCAGTGAACCGGGAGCGGACGAGCAGTACTTC. Protein sequence: CASSEPGADEQYF.

The rearrangement links TRBV19 to TRBJ1-1, with D uncertain. Trimming shortened V by 0 bases and J by 5 bases, and 7 bases separated the two germline ends. The germline V gene encodes CDR1 LNHDA and CDR2 SQIVND (reference sequence). The CDR3 covers 13 residues. For the CDR3, the DNA is TGTGCCAGTAGTATAGATGAGAGGACTGAAGCTTTCTTT. It encodes CASSIDERTEAFF.

The gene calls are TRBV6-1 and TRBJ1-5; D might be TRBD1 (5 bases). The CDR3 covers 14 residues. Trimming removed 7 bases from V and 3 bases from J, with 13 bases in between. Germline loops: CDR1 MNHNS, CDR2 SASEGT. DNA for the CDR3: TGTGCCAGCACTTTCGGGGGAAACAATCAGCCCCAGCATTTT. This gives the protein CASTFGGNNQPQHF.

This chain links TRBV27 with TRBJ1-2; D not resolved. Trimming took 1 base from V and 1 from J, leaving 13 bases between them. Germline V gene data show CDR1 as MNHEY and CDR2 as SMNVEV (reference sequence). This CDR3 is built from 16 residues. The chain's CDR3 is CASSLLRPRDNYGYTF. In DNA form, the CDR3 reads TGTGCCAGCAGTTTATTAAGGCCCCGGGATAACTATGGCTACACCTTC.

The V call is TRBV6-1, the J call TRBJ1-2, with a tentative D call TRBD1 (6 bases). Germline loops: CDR1 MNHNS, CDR2 SASEGT. Trimming stripped 8 bases from V and 12 bases from J, with 25 bases between. The CDR3 length is 14 residues. For the CDR3, the DNA is TGTGCCAGCCGCACGGCTACAGGGAACAAAATCGACACCTTC. The encoded protein is CASRTATGNKIDTF.

The chain is built from TRBV7-6 and TRBJ2-1, with TRBD2 matching 13 bases. CDR3 length: 17 amino acids. J lost 4 bases, V lost 4 bases, and 7 bases had no gene match. Germline V gives CDR1 SGHVS, CDR2 FNYEAQ. The CDR3 is CASSSNRTSGGYNEQFF. CDR3 nucleotide sequence: TGTGCCAGCAGCTCAAACAGGACTAGCGGGGGATACAATGAGCAGTTCTTC.

The chain is built from TRBV7-9 and TRBJ2-2; a weak D match, TRBD1 (5 bases). The germline V and J ends were trimmed by 6 bases and 4 bases, with 15 bases remaining between them. The CDR3 contains 15 residues. CDR1 is SEHNR, CDR2 FQNEAQ, per germline (reference sequence). The CDR3 is CASRIGETVTGELFF. As DNA, the CDR3 is TGTGCCAGCAGAATAGGGGAAACGGTCACCGGGGAGCTGTTTTTT. Full variable domain (missing parts from reference TRBV7-9 and TRBJ2-2): DTGVSQNPRHKITKRGQNVTFRCDPISEHNRLYWYRQTLGQGPEFLTYFQNEAQLEKSRLLSDRFSAERPKGSFSTLEIQRTEQGDSAMYLCASRIGETVTGELFFGEGSRLTVL.

The chain combines TRBV2 with TRBJ2-1; the D gene is possibly TRBD2 (5 bases). Per the germline V gene, CDR1 is SNHLY and CDR2 is FYNNEI. Trimming shortened V by 6 bases and J by 7 bases, and 10 bases separated the two germline ends. This CDR3 comprises 12 residues. The chain's CDR3 is CASRLVPNEQFF. Written as DNA, the CDR3 is TGTGCCAGCAGACTAGTACCTAATGAGCAGTTCTTC.

The rearrangement uses TRBV9 and TRBJ2-1; the match to TRBD1 covers 7 bases. Per germline, CDR1 SGDLS and CDR2 YYNGEE. The CDR3 consists of 15 residues. Trimming removed 3 bases from V and 7 bases from J; junction bases left unmatched: 10. CDR3: CASSEGRQGQNEQFF. The CDR3 DNA reads TGTGCCAGCAGCGAGGGCCGACAGGGTCAGAATGAGCAGTTCTTC.

The chain joins TRBV10-3 to TRBJ2-7, with 7 bases aligning to TRBD1. Germline V gene sequence: CDR1 ENHRY, CDR2 SYGVKD. This CDR3 is built from 15 residues. V lost 8 bases and J lost 2; bases outside the gene matches: 12. The CDR3 here is CAISPQEQGAYEQYF. In DNA form, the CDR3 reads TGTGCCATCTCGCCCCAAGAGCAGGGGGCCTACGAGCAGTACTTC.

The chain links TRBV13 to TRBJ2-2; D may be TRBD1 (5 bases). The CDR3 is made up of 16 amino acids. Trimming took 7 bases from V and 0 from J, leaving 15 bases between them. Per the germline V gene, CDR1 is PRHDT and CDR2 is FYEKMQ (reference sequence). This CDR3 reads CASTLETDSNTGELFF. The CDR3 nucleotides read TGTGCCAGCACCCTGGAGACAGACTCGAACACCGGGGAGCTGTTTTTT.